This TCR beta chain originates from a study of blood T cell repertoires in COVID-19. For the study at large: PBMCs, B-cell-depleted T cells, or T cells were the source of the cDNA or gDNA that made up the material.

The CDR3 contains 16 residues. Germline CDR1 reads SQVTM; CDR2 reads ANQGSEA. Unmatched junction bases numbered 10, after V lost 0 bases and J lost 5 bases. Measured with immunoSEQ multiplex PCR; TCRdb has only the in-frame clones, and not every one. Of over 200,000 clones listed, about 85% are singletons. V usage is TRBV29-1 and J usage is TRBJ2-5; 9 bases map to TRBD2. The source is a woman younger than 30 who had recovered from COVID-19. The specimen was peripheral blood. Here the CDR3 DNA reads TGCAGCGTTGAAGATTATCGCGGGAGGGCCCGGGAGACCCAGTACTTC. This encodes CSVEDYRGRARETQYF. Supplemented by reference TRBV29-1 and TRBJ2-5, the full variable domain reads SAVISQKPSRDICQRGTSLTIQCQVDSQVTMMFWYRQQPGQSLTLIATANQGSEATYESGFVIDKFPISRPNLTFSTLTVSNMSPEDSSIYLCSVEDYRGRARETQYFGPGTRLLVL.